This record concerns one T cell receptor (beta chain) sequence. V shed 1 base and J shed 4 bases, with 8 bases lying between them. The CDR3 length is 13 residues. Per germline, CDR1 SGHRS and CDR2 YFSETQ. The sample belongs to a study of cytomegalovirus exposure and HLA in healthy donors. Both 60 Vbeta primers and 13 Jbeta primers went into the PCR. The method was immunoSEQ multiplex PCR; TCRdb's version includes in-frame clones alone and lacks a portion of them. The data hold 110,000 to 150,000 clones, with 73% observed a single time. This receptor was identified in a middle-aged woman in good health and CMV-seronegative. The sample was PBMCs. This chain joins TRBV5-1 and TRBJ2-5; D perhaps matches TRBD2 (6 bases). The CDR3, as DNA: TGCGCCAGCAGCTTGAACGGGGGAGAGACCCAGTACTTC. Its protein is CASSLNGGETQYF.